Reported below is one T cell receptor beta chain. This clonotype has more than one count but fewer than ten. It lacks a known antigen. One base away there is no much larger clone; base qualities are not given. Trimming costs V 1 base and J 6 bases, and their ends lie 13 bases apart. The CDR3 contains 16 residues, cysteine and phenylalanine counted. The retained sequence is limited to the CDR3, 48 bases, with the frame set at the first base. According to the germline V gene, CDR1 reads SGHTA and CDR2 reads FQGNSA. The library was generated by 5' RACE. Instrument on record: NextSeq 500. The TCR library protocol attached a unique molecular identifier to each TCR cDNA molecule to allow correction of PCR and sequencing errors. In the authors' own workflow: TCR identification, UMI-based error correction and CDR3 extraction were all carried out with Decombinator tools. Expanded TCRs were defined as those above a frequency of 2 per 1,000, corresponding to the top 1% of the tumor frequency distribution. Renyi diversity was computed with the R vegan package after each repertoire had been subsampled 100 times to 5,000 TCRs. To build CDR3 similarity networks, amino acid triplet string-kernel similarity was used, and CDR3s were connected when their pairwise similarity was above 0.82. TCRdb's own reprocessing of the public reads used fastp at Q25 and MiXCR and kept productive beta chains. For every CDR3 protein sequence, its rows merge into one entry that carries the most common genes and DNA. The V and J calls reflect TCRdb's pipeline rather than the authors' work. The sample table contains more than 75,000 distinct CDR3 sequences; only one count was recorded for just under 20% of them. Around a fifth of the sample rests with the top ten.

Taken with the paper, the label for time point translates to: blood at routine non-recurrence follow-up after resection. Without any cell sorting, TCR sequencing was performed on whole RNA extracted either from tumor and nontumor lung tissue or from cryopreserved PBMC samples. Patients were selected for TCR sequencing only if sufficient RNA was available from at least two tumor regions. This entry belongs to a study of spatial heterogeneity in lung cancer (dated by TCRdb to between 2017 and 2020). Context from the whole study: Samples were obtained from 72 patients with early-stage, untreated non-small cell lung cancer from the lung TRACERx cohort. Both alpha and beta chains were TCR-sequenced in samples taken at surgery, namely 220 tumor regions, approximately 66 matched nontumor lung samples and some 53 PBMC samples. Nonsynonymous mutation counts, determined by whole-exome sequencing of tumor tissue, were related to features of the TCR repertoire. TCR alpha and beta repertoires were quantitatively compared across multiple tumor regions, matched nontumor lung and blood in non-small cell lung cancer. In the raw uncorrected reads, each unique combination of TCR and UMI appeared on average more than ten times. More beta-chain than alpha-chain transcripts were consistently detected, likely reflecting higher beta-chain transcript abundance. Follow-up PBMC samples were sequenced whenever the samples were available, and the median time to follow-up was around 2 years after resection.

What the authors observed across the whole study: Ubiquitous expanded tumor TCRs showed up in blood more often at tumor resection than at routine follow-up. Additional single-cell paired TCR alpha and beta sequencing was considered necessary to confirm, at a functional level, the hypothesis that regional TCRs recognize regional mutations. Only 14 patients were included in comparisons of baseline and follow-up blood repertoires.

The source of this sequence is a male donor with early-stage non-small cell lung cancer. The chain links TRBV7-2 with TRBJ1-6; the best D guess is TRBD1, with 6 bases matching. The specimen comprised PBMCs, sampled at follow-up. CDR3 loop: CASSLVGQNVNSPLHF. The DNA reads TGTGCCAGCAGCTTAGTCGGACAGAACGTTAATTCACCCCTCCACTTT.